This TCR beta chain originates from a study of T cell responses to AZD1222 COVID-19 vaccine (dated by TCRdb to about 2021). A note on the overall study: AZD1222 recipients whose second dose came at about 4 weeks and those whose second dose came at about 12 weeks were combined into one group, since spike-specific TCR depth and breadth did not differ between the two schedules. TCR sequencing was performed for roughly 250 trial participants, of whom roughly 200 were given two doses of AZD1222 and about 25 were given two doses of MenACWY control vaccine. Trial participants were enrolled into age subgroups of 18-55, 56-69 and 70-plus years, which contained about 150, 28 and 57 TCR-sequenced participants, respectively. What the research found in general, with its limitations: Only five or six AZD1222 recipients were SARS-CoV-2 seropositive at baseline, limiting conclusions about previously exposed vaccinees. CD4 TCRs associated with the vaccine covered the entire spike protein, and the dominant responses were in regions 160-218 and 743-854. Because no day 14 peak-response samples were available, the repertoires could be characterized only after the peak T cell response. After two AZD1222 doses, spike-specific TCR breadth and depth were significantly higher than at day 0 and than in MenACWY recipients. Participants were mostly white British, with more females than males. The authors suggested clonal diversity may have been underestimated. The 56-69-year group was small, and its depth increase did not reach significance, likely because of low power. Epitopes outside the regions mutated in the B.1.351 and B.1.1.7 variants were reportedly recognized by nearly half of the unique spike-specific TCRs.

The CDR3 regions of human TCRbeta chains were analyzed by immunosequencing. Concerning the study's data processing: Repertoire TCRs were checked for matches against a reference library of SARS-CoV-2-specific TCRs that had been generated using the MIRA antigen-specificity platform. Breadth was defined as the fraction of unique TCRs that were SARS-CoV-2-associated. Depth was defined as the fraction of total T cells that were SARS-CoV-2-associated. Using the MIRA data, each spike-specific TCR was mapped to the spike region that the TCR reacts to and placed in a CD4 or CD8 class. Log10-transformed breadth and depth values were compared by one-way ANOVA with Sidak's multiple comparisons tests. TCRdb limited this immuneACCESS table to in-frame rearrangements with V and J called. A share of clones is missing; checked studies link under half to unresolved V genes, and the rest is unexplained. V, J and clone size are those of that table, while D and trimming were read from the DNA. The sample yields 140,000 to 150,000 clones; 90% to 95% were counted once. The leading ten clones occupy roughly 3.7% of the sample.

The time point label here, explained by the study, means: baseline before first vaccination. Vaccinee samples were obtained from the UK trials COV001 and COV002, which included a single-blind randomized controlled phase 2/3 trial of AZD1222 (ChAdOx1 nCoV-19) in healthy adults. For TCRbeta chain sequencing, PBMC samples from trial participants were taken at day 0 and at day 28 after the second dose. About this clone: The antigen it recognizes is unknown. No clone much larger than this one lies a single base away; base qualities are absent.

V lost 4 bases and J lost 8 bases, and the count of bases not matched to a germline gene is 13. CDR1 and CDR2 (LNHDA, SQIVND) derive from the germline V gene (reference sequence). Counted from cysteine to phenylalanine, this CDR3 has 16 amino acids. Of all the DNA, just the CDR3 is kept, 48 bases in frame from base 1. The sequences come from peripheral blood, collected on day 0 of AZD1222 vaccination. This sequence originates from an adult in good health. The chain links TRBV19 with TRBJ2-3, and TRBD1 matches 9 of the central bases. The DNA reads TGTGCCAGTAGTACCGCCGGGACAGGGTTTCTAGGTACGCAGTATTTT. This is translated as CASSTAGTGFLGTQYF.